Detailed here is one T cell receptor beta chain. The sample comes from a study of cytomegalovirus exposure and HLA in healthy donors. Some clones are missing from TCRdb's copy, which holds only in-frame ones; the method was immunoSEQ multiplex PCR. This sample has under 150,000 clones; about 88% occur once, and the top ten carry approximately 8.7%. From germline, CDR1 is ENHRY and CDR2 SYGVKD. The CDR3 spans 13 residues. V was cut by 7 bases and J by 5 bases, with 14 bases left in between. This sequence joins TRBV10-3 and TRBJ2-5, with D possibly matching TRBD2 (7 bases). The TCR originated in a man younger than 30 in good health and CMV-seropositive. Sequencing used PBMCs. The CDR3 DNA follows: TGTGCCATCACCGGCGGGGGCGGGGAGACCCAGTACTTC. It codes for CAITGGGGETQYF.